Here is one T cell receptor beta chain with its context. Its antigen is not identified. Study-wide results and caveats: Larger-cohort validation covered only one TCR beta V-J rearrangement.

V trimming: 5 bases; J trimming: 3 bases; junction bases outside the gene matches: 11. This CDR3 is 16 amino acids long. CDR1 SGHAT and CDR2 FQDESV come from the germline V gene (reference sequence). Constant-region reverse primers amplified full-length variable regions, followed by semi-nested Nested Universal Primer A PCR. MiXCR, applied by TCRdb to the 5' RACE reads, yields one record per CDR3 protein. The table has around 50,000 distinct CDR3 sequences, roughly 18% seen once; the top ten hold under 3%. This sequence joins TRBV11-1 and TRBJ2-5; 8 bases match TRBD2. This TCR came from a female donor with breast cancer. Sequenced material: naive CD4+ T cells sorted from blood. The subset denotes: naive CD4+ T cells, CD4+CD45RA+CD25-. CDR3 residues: CASSETSGARKETQYF. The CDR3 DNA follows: TGTGCCAGCAGCGAAACTAGCGGAGCCCGAAAAGAGACCCAGTACTTC.